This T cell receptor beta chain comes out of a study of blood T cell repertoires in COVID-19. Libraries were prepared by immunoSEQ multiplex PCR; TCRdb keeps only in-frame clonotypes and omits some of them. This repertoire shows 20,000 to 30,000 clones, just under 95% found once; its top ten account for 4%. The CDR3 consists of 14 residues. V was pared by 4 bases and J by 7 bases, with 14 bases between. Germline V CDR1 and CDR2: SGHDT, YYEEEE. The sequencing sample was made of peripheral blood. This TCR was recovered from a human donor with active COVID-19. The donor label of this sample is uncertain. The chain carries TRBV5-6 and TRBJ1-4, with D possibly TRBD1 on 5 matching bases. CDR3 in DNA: TGTGCCAGCAGCCGCCCTCCAGGGCCTGAAAAACTGTTTTTT. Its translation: CASSRPPGPEKLFF.